The sequence of this T cell receptor (beta chain) was determined in a study of blood T cell repertoires in COVID-19. Per germline, CDR1 MDHEN and CDR2 SYDVKM. J lost 4 bases, V lost 8 bases, and 9 bases had no gene match. The CDR3 totals 14 residues. Original data processing: Reference gene primer amplification gave estimated nucleated cell counts. Sequencing was performed with immunoSEQ multiplex PCR; in TCRdb, only in-frame clones are kept and a portion is missing. That table gives V, J and clone size, and the DNA gave D and trimming. The sample holds fewer than 400,000 clones, less than 85% seen once. A single count supports this clone. During the 2 weeks before they entered the study, exposed participants had met someone with a PCR-confirmed or clinician-diagnosed COVID-19 case.

Sequences were obtained from PBMCs or T cells enriched from blood (not recorded which). This TCR came from a woman under 40 who had been exposed to COVID-19. The chain carries TRBV28 and TRBJ2-3, with 7 bases identical to TRBD1. CDR3 amino acids: CASVDGDSSDTQYF. For the CDR3, the DNA is TGTGCCAGCGTAGATGGGGACAGCTCAGATACGCAGTATTTT.